This T cell receptor (beta chain) is drawn from a study of blood T cell repertoires in COVID-19. In the source study's methods: How many nucleated cells were present was estimated from reference gene primer amplification. Profiled with immunoSEQ multiplex PCR; TCRdb holds only in-frame clones, not every one. V and J calls and clone size are those listed in that table; D and trimming were worked out from the DNA. Here the sample spans about 130,000 clones, approximately 90% being singletons. The ends lost 6 bases at V and 6 bases at J; junction bases unmatched: 4. CDR3 length: 13 amino acids. Germline CDR1 reads MNHEY; CDR2 reads SVGAGI. Seattle patient enrollment occurred during active infection, with longitudinal follow-up thereafter.

The material sequenced was peripheral blood. The chain is built from TRBV6-5 and TRBJ1-1, with TRBD1 matching 10 bases. The sequence was collected from a man aged 55-75 years with COVID-19, enrolled during active disease. The CDR3, as DNA: TGTGCCAGCAGGGGGGACAGGGGAGCTGAAGCTTTCTTT. It encodes CASRGDRGAEAFF.